The clone carrying this TCR beta chain was counted between two and nine times. Its matching antigen is unknown. The CDR3 is made up of 14 amino acids. V was trimmed by 3 bases and J by 0 bases, leaving 6 bases between them. CDR1 and CDR2 from the germline V gene are MNHEY and SMNVEV (reference sequence). Multiplex touch-down PCR with TRB-A/B primers amplified rearranged V-D-J TRB sequences. MiXCR, run by TCRdb on the multiplex PCR reads, gives a single entry per CDR3 protein. The data contain fewer than 7,500 distinct CDR3 sequences, 30% to 40% of them singletons. Amplification of TCR beta used genomic DNA extracted from peripheral blood. This sample is part of a study of T cell repertoires in aging, cancer and after chemotherapy. Across the study: Six age groups, ranging from 30 or younger to 70 or older, included the donors.

Overall study findings and caveats: In healthy donors, age-related TCR diversity loss mainly reflected lost richness. Untreated cancer patients had significantly lower blood TCR diversity than age-matched healthy donors.

The sequenced sample was blood. This chain links TRBV27 with TRBJ2-1; D uncertain. The sequence was collected from a human donor in good health. CDR3 DNA: TGTGCCAGCAGTTTTTGGACCTCCTACAATGAGCAGTTCTTC. Translating gives CASSFWTSYNEQFF.